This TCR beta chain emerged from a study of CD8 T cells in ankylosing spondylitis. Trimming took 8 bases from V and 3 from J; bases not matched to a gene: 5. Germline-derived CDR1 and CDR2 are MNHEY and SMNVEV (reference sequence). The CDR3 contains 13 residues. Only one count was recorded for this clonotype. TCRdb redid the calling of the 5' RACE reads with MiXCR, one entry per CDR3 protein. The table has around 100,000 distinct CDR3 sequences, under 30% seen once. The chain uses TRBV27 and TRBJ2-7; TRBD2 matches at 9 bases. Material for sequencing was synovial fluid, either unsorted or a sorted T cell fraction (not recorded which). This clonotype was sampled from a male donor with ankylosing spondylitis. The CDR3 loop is CASRGSGSYEQYV. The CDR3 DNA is TGTGCCAGCCGGGGTAGCGGGAGCTACGAGCAGTACGTC.